This T cell receptor beta chain is drawn from a study of cytomegalovirus exposure and HLA in healthy donors. PCR involved 60 Vbeta and 13 Jbeta primers. The method was immunoSEQ multiplex PCR; TCRdb's version includes in-frame clones alone and lacks a portion of them. This sample's table reports 130,000 or so clones. The CDR3 length is 16 residues. Trimming removed 7 bases from V and 1 base from J, with 19 bases in between. CDR1 is KGHSH and CDR2 is LQKENI in the germline V gene. The source is a middle-aged woman in good health and CMV-seronegative. The sequenced material came from PBMCs. This sequence joins TRBV18 and TRBJ1-1; a weak D match, TRBD1 (5 bases). The CDR3 spells CASFLVGDGQNTEAFF. In DNA form, the CDR3 reads TGTGCCAGCTTCCTAGTCGGAGATGGACAGAACACTGAAGCTTTCTTT. Combining the CDR3 with reference TRBV18 and TRBJ1-1 gives the whole variable domain NAGVMQNPRHLVRRRGQEARLRCSPMKGHSHVYWYRQLPEEGLKFMVYLQKENIIDESGMPKERFSAEFPKEGPSILRIQQVVRGDSAAYFCASFLVGDGQNTEAFFGQGTRLTVV.